These 3 T cell receptor beta chains originate from one sample sequenced in a study of tumor-infiltrating lymphocytes in primary liver carcinoma. Germline DNA was also extracted, and blood RNA was taken from unsorted whole blood. Using a constant-region primer together with ProtoScript II reverse transcriptase, TCR beta cDNA was made from around 0.55 ug of total RNA. Library construction for TCR beta comprised three nested multiplex PCR rounds performed with slightly modified ARM-PCR. Investigators reported that the first two PCR rounds, at 9 to 11 cycles each, used TRBV1-TRBV30 forward primers with a C-beta reverse primer. TCRdb re-derived calls from the multiplex PCR reads in MiXCR, one entry per CDR3 protein. The profile shows 300,000 to 350,000 distinct CDR3 sequences, approximately 65% of them singletons. Sequencing used peripheral blood. Source of these receptors: a man in his forties or fifties with primary liver carcinoma and hepatitis B virus infection.

As to this clonotype: A read error may explain this, as a much larger clone is one base away. J is TRBJ1-1 and V is TRBV29-1; D is unclear. Germline loops: CDR1 SQVTM, CDR2 ANQGSEA. This CDR3 spans 13 amino acids. The CDR3 DNA reads as TGCATCGCCGAAATGGGGTCGTGGACTGAAGCTTTCTTT. Encoded protein: CIAEMGSWTEAFF.

The gene calls are TRBV19 and TRBJ2-1; D is perhaps TRBD2 (6 bases). The CDR3 extends over 16 amino acids. The V end lost 3 bases, the J end lost 7 bases, and 19 bases lay between the germline ends. Germline CDR1 and CDR2: LNHDA and SQIVND (reference sequence). CDR3 bases: TGTGCCAGTAGTATGGCATTAGCGGCCCTTCTGAATGAGCAGTTCTTC. Its translation is CASSMALAALLNEQFF.

This clonotype occurred once. Relative to the germline gene, one junction end is altered; a read error may explain this. The genes are TRBV5-4 and TRBJ2-3; 14 bases line up with TRBD2. The germline V gene has CDR1 SGHNT and CDR2 YYREEE (reference sequence). The CDR3 sequence is 18 residues long. This chain's CDR3 is CAGSPLPGTSGSRDTQYF. CDR3 nucleotides: TGTGCCGGCAGCCCTCTTCCCGGGACTAGCGGGAGTAGGGATACGCAGTATTTT.